Following are 7 T cell receptor beta chains from one sample sequenced in a study of shared clonotypes between healthy human individuals. Assay used: immunoSEQ multiplex PCR; TCRdb lists only in-frame clones, some missing. The sample includes approximately 1,500,000 clones, roughly 95% of them seen just once. The specimen sequenced was naive CD4+ T cells sorted from blood. Stated subset: CD45RA+ positively selected. The receptors originated from a man under 40 in good health.

To note about this clone: The junction and the germline gene differ at one end; a read error may be behind it. Other DNA sequences in the same sample also yield this CDR3. V gene TRBV7-7 combines with J gene TRBJ2-1; D unresolved. Germline V lookup: CDR1 SSHAT, CDR2 FNYEAQ (reference sequence). The CDR3 length is 14 residues. CDR3 bases: TGTGCTAGCAGCTTGTCTAGCTCCTACAATGAGCAGTTCTTC. Protein product: CASSLSSSYNEQFF.

V gene TRBV7-2 combines with J gene TRBJ2-5, with D perhaps TRBD1 or TRBD2 (6 bases each). Germline-derived CDR1 and CDR2 are SGHTA and FQGNSA. V was cut by 5 bases and J by 9 bases, with 22 bases left in between. The CDR3 sequence is 15 residues long. CDR3 nucleotide sequence: TGTGCCAGCAGCATAAGGGGGGCGCGAAGGTCGGCCCAGTACTTC. As protein: CASSIRGARRSAQYF.

The genes are TRBV2 and TRBJ2-3; 14 bases align to TRBD2. The CDR3 consists of 17 residues. V was clipped by 6 bases and J by 0 bases; unmatched bases: 5. Germline CDR1 is SNHLY and CDR2 is FYNNEI. The CDR3 bases are TGTGCCAGCAGGCCGGGACTAGCGGGAGCTAGCACAGATACGCAGTATTTT. Translating it yields CASRPGLAGASTDTQYF.

DNA of the CDR3: TGTGCCAGCAGCTTAGAGACAGGGGTATGGACCCAGTACTTC. It specifies CASSLETGVWTQYF. The chain has TRBV7-9 and TRBJ2-5; the match to TRBD1 covers 8 bases. Germline CDR1 and CDR2: SEHNR and FQNEAQ (reference sequence). V lost 1 base to trimming and J lost 7 bases; unmatched junction nucleotides: 5. The CDR3 is 14 residues long.

This chain links TRBV29-1 with TRBJ1-4, with 7 bases identical to TRBD1. This CDR3 spans 14 amino acids. The trim removed 6 bases at V and 5 bases at J, leaving 9 bases unmatched. Germline-derived CDR1 and CDR2 are SQVTM and ANQGSEA. The CDR3 protein is CSVRRTGANEKLFF. CDR3 coding DNA: TGCAGCGTAAGGAGGACAGGCGCGAATGAAAAACTGTTTTTT.

The rearrangement uses TRBV15 and TRBJ1-1; possible D gene TRBD1, 5 bases. The germline gives CDR1 LNHNV, CDR2 YYDKDF (reference sequence). There are 18 residues in the CDR3. Between the trimmed V and J ends, which lost 0 bases and 6 bases, there was a span of 23 bases. CDR3 DNA: TGTGCCACCAGCAGAGATTTTGAAGGAAGGAACAAGGGGCCTGAAGCTTTCTTT. Protein sequence: CATSRDFEGRNKGPEAFF.

The CDR3 coding sequence is TGTGCCAGCAGCCTCTCGACAGGGGGCTATGAAAAACTGTTTTTT. Residues: CASSLSTGGYEKLFF. This chain uses TRBV7-2 with TRBJ1-4, with 10 bases matching TRBD1. The V and J ends lost 5 bases and 6 bases, in that order; junction bases with no gene match: 6. Germline lookup yields CDR1 SGHTA and CDR2 FQGNSA. CDR3 length: 15 residues.